Shown below are 10 T cell receptor beta chains from a single sample sequenced in a study of control samples from healthy donors and cancer patients. Some clones are missing from TCRdb's copy, which holds only in-frame ones; the method was immunoSEQ multiplex PCR. The sample has tens of thousands of clones, roughly nine tenths seen once. Sequenced: blood. The origin of the receptors is a woman aged 55-69 years in good health.

The chain couples TRBV7-9 to TRBJ1-2; D gene ambiguous. This CDR3 region has 16 residues. Between the trimmed V and J ends, which lost 1 base and 2 bases, there was a span of 14 bases. Germline V gives CDR1 SEHNR, CDR2 FQNEAQ (reference sequence). The CDR3 bases are TGTGCCAGCAGCTTAGGGACGACACGGCAGAACTATGGCTACACCTTC. Protein product: CASSLGTTRQNYGYTF.

The genes are TRBV6-5 and TRBJ2-7, with 12 bases fitting TRBD2. The CDR3 is 14 amino acids. CDR1 and CDR2 (germline): MNHEY, SVGAGI. The trim removed 9 bases at V and 2 bases at J, leaving 5 bases unmatched. CDR3 residues: CARWLAGGPYEQYF. The CDR3 DNA reads as TGTGCCAGATGGCTAGCGGGAGGGCCCTACGAGCAGTACTTC.

V and J are TRBV3-1 (or the pseudogene TRBV3-2) and TRBJ2-7; TRBD2 matches at 16 bases. Germline trimming cut 3 bases from V and 6 bases from J; bases unmatched to any gene: 5. Germline CDR1 and CDR2: LGHDT and YNNKEL (reference sequence). The CDR3 totals 16 residues. CDR3 bases: TGTGCCAGCAGCCAGGGGACTAGCGGGGGGGCCCGCGAGCAGTACTTC. The encoded protein is CASSQGTSGGAREQYF.

A few counts support this clone. This chain joins TRBV19 and TRBJ1-2; weak D call: TRBD1 (5 bases). The CDR3 spans 15 residues. The germline gives CDR1 LNHDA, CDR2 SQIVND (reference sequence). Trimming removed 4 bases from V and 0 bases from J, with 12 bases in between. CDR3 sequence: CASSKAGGTNYGYTF. DNA for the CDR3: TGTGCCAGTAGTAAGGCGGGGGGGACTAACTATGGCTACACCTTC.

This chain connects TRBV11-3 to TRBJ1-3, with D possibly matching TRBD1 (5 bases). The CDR3 is 14 amino acids. CDR1 and CDR2 from the germline V gene are SGHNT and YENEEA. V was shortened by 5 bases and J by 6 bases, with 14 bases between the two germline ends. The CDR3 loop is CASSPGGSANTIYF. For the CDR3, the DNA is TGTGCCAGCAGCCCGGGGGGATCCGCAAACACCATATATTTT. Combining the CDR3 with reference TRBV11-3 and TRBJ1-3 gives the whole variable domain EAGVVQSPRYKIIEKKQPVAFWCNPISGHNTLYWYLQNLGQGPELLIRYENEEAVDDSQLPKDRFSAERLKGVDSTLKIQPAELGDSAVYLCASSPGGSANTIYFGEGSWLTVV.

CDR3 nucleotide sequence: TGTGCCAGCAGCGCGGGGCGCGGGAGCTCCTACAATGAGCAGTTCTTC. This sequence encodes CASSAGRGSSYNEQFF. This sequence joins TRBV9 and TRBJ2-1; 7 nucleotides agree with TRBD2. The CDR3 totals 16 residues. The germline V gene has CDR1 SGDLS and CDR2 YYNGEE. V gave up 3 bases and J gave up 0 bases; unmatched junction bases: 6.

The gene calls are TRBV7-9 and TRBJ1-6; TRBD1 might be the D (6 bases). The CDR3 consists of 13 residues. V was cut by 4 bases and J by 7 bases, with 8 bases left in between. Looked up from germline, CDR1 is SEHNR and CDR2 is FQNEAQ (reference sequence). CDR3 DNA sequence: TGTGCCAGCAGCTCCGGGACAAATTCACCCCTCCACTTT. Translating gives CASSSGTNSPLHF.

The chain joins TRBV19 to TRBJ1-2; D is ambiguous. This CDR3 is 13 amino acids long. Trimming pared 6 bases from V and 4 bases from J, leaving 12 bases between. Germline V gene sequence: CDR1 LNHDA, CDR2 SQIVND (reference sequence). The CDR3 sequence: CASSPGEFYGYTF. The DNA of the CDR3 is TGTGCCAGTAGCCCCGGGGAGTTCTATGGCTACACCTTC. The entire variable domain, with the rest obtained from reference TRBV19 and TRBJ1-2, is as follows: DGGITQSPKYLFRKEGQNVTLSCEQNLNHDAMYWYRQDPGQGLRLIYYSQIVNDFQKGDIAEGYSVSREKKESFPLTVTSAQKNPTAFYLCASSPGEFYGYTFGSGTRLTVV.

The rearrangement uses TRBV3-1 (or the pseudogene TRBV3-2) and TRBJ1-2; 8 bases are shared with TRBD1. The CDR3 runs 15 residues. Germline loops: CDR1 LGHDT, CDR2 YNNKEL (reference sequence). Unmatched junction bases numbered 5, after V lost 0 bases and J lost 5 bases. The CDR3 DNA sequence: TGTGCCAGCAGCCAAGACCCCCAGGGGGCATATGGCTACACCTTC. Its translation is CASSQDPQGAYGYTF.

This CDR3 reads CASSAYRGSNQPQHF. The CDR3 coding sequence is TGTGCCAGCAGTGCCTACAGGGGGAGCAATCAGCCCCAGCATTTT. The chain is built from TRBV6-6 and TRBJ1-5; 8 bases map to TRBD1. This CDR3 has 15 amino acids. With 5 bases clipped from V and 1 base from J, the junction kept 4 bases outside the gene matches. Per germline, CDR1 MNHNY and CDR2 SVGAGI (reference sequence).